This TCR beta chain was identified in a study of blood T cell repertoires in COVID-19. Study background: COVID-19 samples from acute and convalescent phases originated in the United States, Italy and Spain.

Original methodology: How many nucleated cells were present was estimated from reference gene primer amplification. TCRdb's copy holds only in-frame clones and misses some; the assay was immunoSEQ multiplex PCR. V and J calls and clone size are copied from that table; D and trimming were computed from the DNA. There are more than 120,000 clones in the sample; about 80% occur only once, and roughly 4.3% lies in the top ten. Germline CDR1 SGHTA, CDR2 FQGNSA. The CDR3 has 12 residues. The J segment lost 7 bases and the V segment lost 5 bases, leaving 2 bases of the junction unmatched. Participants had their cohort set by participant-reported clinical history.

The gene calls are TRBV7-2 and TRBJ1-1, with 9 bases fitting TRBD1. This receptor was identified in a man in his fifties or sixties in a cohort exposed to, infected with or recovered from COVID-19 (not recorded which). Sequencing input: PBMCs or T cells enriched from blood (not recorded which). CDR3 protein: CASSRTGVEAFF. The CDR3 coding sequence is TGTGCCAGCAGCCGGACAGGGGTTGAAGCTTTCTTT.